Below, one T cell receptor (beta chain) is given with its context. This entry is derived from a study of cytomegalovirus exposure and HLA in healthy donors. Per germline, CDR1 SGHNT and CDR2 YENEEA. V was trimmed by 5 bases and J by 5 bases, leaving 12 bases between them. This CDR3 spans 13 amino acids. It was with 60 Vbeta and 13 Jbeta primers that the PCR ran. Methods used by the authors: In a later analysis, 70 million to 80 million unique TCR beta chains included roughly 11 million shared by two or more donors. TCRdb keeps only in-frame clones here, not all; method: immunoSEQ multiplex PCR. V and J calls and clone size follow that table, whereas D and trimming were derived from the DNA. The data show some 200,000 clones, over 65% seen once.

Material for sequencing was PBMCs. This sequence joins TRBV11-3 and TRBJ2-5; tentative D call: TRBD1 (6 bases). This sequence was found in a man younger than 30 in good health and CMV-seronegative. The CDR3 is CASSRRGSETQYF. In DNA, the CDR3 is TGTGCCAGCAGCCGCAGGGGTTCCGAGACCCAGTACTTC.